What follows describes a single TCR beta chain. Its antigen is not identified. The data were obtained in a study of cytomegalovirus exposure and HLA in healthy donors. Study-level results: Among donors in an Asian-associated ancestry cluster, a later analysis reportedly found fewer N-insertions than the approximately 700-donor mean. In a later analysis, common viral pathogens appeared linked to several of the most significant clusters. About 90% or about 30% of the time was how often most TCR beta V segments were productive, according to an earlier analysis.

Amplification used 60 Vbeta primers and 13 Jbeta primers. Here immunoSEQ multiplex PCR was the method, and the copy in TCRdb shows in-frame clones only, minus some. The sample shows under 200,000 clones, about two thirds of them seen only once. These donors counted as nominally healthy when sampled, but unrecorded immune exposures were likely. The source is a woman aged 25 to 45 in good health and CMV-seronegative. Sequences were obtained from PBMCs.

The CDR3 reads CASSPFGPQHF. As DNA, the CDR3 is TGTGCCAGCAGCCCCTTCGGTCCCCAGCATTTT. The chain carries TRBV28 and TRBJ1-5, with unresolved D. CDR3 length equals 11 residues. The V end lost 6 bases, the J end lost 10 bases, and 10 bases lay between the germline ends. From germline, CDR1 is MDHEN and CDR2 SYDVKM.